This TCR beta chain appears in the sequencing data of a study of T cells after yellow fever vaccination. The sample holds a few counts of this clonotype. Its antigen is not known. The study made its TCR cDNA through 5'RACE template switching. That step introduced a universal primer site along with UMIs. TCRdb reanalysed the 5' RACE reads using MiXCR and keeps one entry per CDR3 protein. The sample lists under 550,000 distinct CDR3 sequences; 21% were seen once. The germline V gene encodes CDR1 SGHNT and CDR2 YYREEE (reference sequence). This CDR3 is built from 15 residues. With 3 bases clipped from V and 4 bases from J, the junction kept 8 bases outside the gene matches. The study, taken as a whole, reports: Although the secondary response was weaker, it peaked faster, at day 5 versus 15. Abundant bulk-population clonotypes could contaminate the FACS-sorted repertoires.

V gene TRBV5-4 combines with J gene TRBJ2-7; 9 bases line up with TRBD1. Source: PBMCs, taken less than 25 days after the first yellow fever vaccination. The sequence was obtained from a man between 18 and 35 years old who received the YFV17D yellow fever vaccine. The CDR3 here is CASSWAGDRAYEQYF. DNA for the CDR3: TGTGCCAGCAGCTGGGCGGGGGACAGGGCTTACGAGCAGTACTTC.